This T cell receptor (beta chain) was obtained from a study of Graves' ophthalmopathy and Graves' hyperthyroidism. Study outcomes and limitations: An approximately 82% specificity and 87.88% sensitivity were achieved by a 13-signature model that separated ophthalmopathy from stable hyperthyroidism.

The CDR3 spans 14 residues. V lost 4 bases, J lost 9 bases, and 19 bases lay in between. Germline V CDR1 and CDR2: SGHRS, YFSETQ. This clonotype was seen ten or more times. The antigen is undetermined. Transcripts of RNA were the source for amplifying TCR beta CDR3 regions. HTBI primers served in a first-round RT-PCR, which a second-round multiplex PCR followed. A single record per CDR3 protein comes from TCRdb applying MiXCR to the multiplex PCR reads. The table has 560,000 or so distinct CDR3 sequences, 35% to 45% seen once. Orbital computed tomography, together with clinical symptoms, serum thyroxine, TRAb and thyroid ultrasound, was used for diagnosis.

The sequenced sample was peripheral blood or thyroid tissue (not recorded which). The origin of this receptor is an adult man with Graves' hyperthyroidism. The chain has TRBV5-1 and TRBJ2-5, with D maybe TRBD1 (6 bases). DNA for the CDR3: TGCGCCAGCAGCATAGGACAGACAACAGCGGCCCAGTACTTC. Translation: CASSIGQTTAAQYF. Together with reference TRBV5-1 and TRBJ2-5, the CDR3 gives the full variable domain: KAGVTQTPRYLIKTRGQQVTLSCSPISGHRSVSWYQQTPGQGLQFLFEYFSETQRNKGNFPGRFSGRQFSNSRSEMNVSTLELGDSALYLCASSIGQTTAAQYFGPGTRLLVL.